This T cell receptor (beta chain) was recovered during a study of technical replicates of blood from a handful of donors. Trimming took 4 bases from V and 7 from J; bases not matched to a gene: 7. Germline V gene sequence: CDR1 LGHNA, CDR2 YSLEER. The CDR3 length is 15 residues. Profiling relied on immunoSEQ multiplex PCR, and the TCRdb table lists in-frame clones only, not all of them. Of around 60,000 clones in the sample, approximately 86% were seen once. The sequence came from a human donor in good health. Some clones in this sample may be carry-over from other donors' samples. The chain employs TRBV4-3 and TRBJ2-1; 10 bases match TRBD2. Sequencing was performed on PBMCs. The CDR3 DNA reads as TGCGCCAGCAGCCTAGGACTAGCGGAACCTAATGAGCAGTTCTTC. This encodes CASSLGLAEPNEQFF.